The present T cell receptor (beta chain) was sequenced within a study of T cell responses to AZD1222 COVID-19 vaccine. Background on the study: Second-dose schedules of about 4 or about 12 weeks were combined. Study conclusions and caveats: Baseline seropositivity characterized only a handful of AZD1222 recipients. Spike-specific TCR repertoires showed rising breadth and depth after two AZD1222 doses. Clonal diversity may have been underestimated, and the donors were mostly white British, with more females than males.

Trimming stripped 4 bases from V and 1 base from J, with 10 bases between. CDR3 length equals 13 residues. Germline CDR1 GTSNPN, CDR2 SVGIG (reference sequence). Turning to this clone: Its matching antigen is unknown.

Repertoires were generated with immunoSEQ multiplex PCR, while TCRdb's copy carries only in-frame clones and drops some. The sample shows about 53,000 clones, approximately 88% of them seen only once. This rearrangement joins TRBV30 to TRBJ1-1; a possible D gene is TRBD1 (6 bases). This specimen consisted of peripheral blood, obtained on day 0 of AZD1222 vaccination. This receptor was identified in an adult in good health. CDR3 amino acids: CAWTRGTNTEAFF. DNA for the CDR3: TGTGCCTGGACCAGGGGAACGAACACTGAAGCTTTCTTT.